The rows below give T cell receptor beta chains drawn from one sample of a study of shared clonotypes between healthy human individuals. Sequencing used immunoSEQ multiplex PCR; TCRdb keeps in-frame clones, though not all of them. This sample yields under 750,000 clones, of which 55% to 80% are seen a single time; under 2% belongs to the top ten. The sample was memory CD4+ T cells sorted from blood. The source of these receptors is a woman aged 25 to 45 in good health. Both conserved end residues are part of each CDR3.

V gene: TRBV18
J gene: TRBJ2-2
CDR3 protein: CASSQGLPANTGELFF

V gene: TRBV28
J gene: TRBJ2-7
CDR3 protein: CASSRGGSRSYEQYF

V gene: TRBV11-3
J gene: TRBJ2-2
CDR3 protein: CASSREVGELFF

V gene: TRBV28
J gene: TRBJ2-7
CDR3 protein: CASSLPPGADTRQYF

V gene: TRBV27
J gene: TRBJ2-7
CDR3 protein: CASSLDRYTYEQYF

V gene: TRBV30
J gene: TRBJ1-1
CDR3 protein: CAWSVYREAFF

V gene: TRBV2
J gene: TRBJ2-2
CDR3 protein: CASSERLGNTGELFF

V gene: TRBV18
J gene: TRBJ2-3
CDR3 protein: CASSPPMGDTQYF

V gene: TRBV5-6
J gene: TRBJ1-4
CDR3 protein: CASSLGSEATNEKLFF

V gene: TRBV7-8
J gene: TRBJ1-5
CDR3 protein: CASSPTRDRSYQPQHF

V gene: TRBV30
J gene: TRBJ2-7
CDR3 protein: CAWSEALYEQYF

V gene: TRBV5-1
J gene: TRBJ2-3
CDR3 protein: CASSLFGDTQYF

V gene: TRBV29-1
J gene: TRBJ2-2
CDR3 protein: CSVERERNTGELFF

V gene: TRBV5-1
J gene: TRBJ1-4
CDR3 protein: CASSLVDGGNEKLFF

V gene: TRBV4-2
J gene: TRBJ2-1
CDR3 protein: CASSPRTSGSDEQFF

V gene: TRBV28
J gene: TRBJ1-2
CDR3 protein: CASSSGDSEFNYGYTF